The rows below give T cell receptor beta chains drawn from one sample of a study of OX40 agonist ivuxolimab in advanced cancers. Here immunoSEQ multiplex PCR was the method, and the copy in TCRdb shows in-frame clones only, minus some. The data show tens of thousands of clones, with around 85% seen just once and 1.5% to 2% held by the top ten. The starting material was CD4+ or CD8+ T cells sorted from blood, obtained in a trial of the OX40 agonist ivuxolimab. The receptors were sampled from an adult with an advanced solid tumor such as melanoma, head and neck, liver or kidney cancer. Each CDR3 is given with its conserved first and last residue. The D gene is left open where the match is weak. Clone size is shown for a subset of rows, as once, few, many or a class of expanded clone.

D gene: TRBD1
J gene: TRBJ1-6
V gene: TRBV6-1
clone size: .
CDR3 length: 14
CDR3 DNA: TGTGCCAGCAGTCTACAGGGGGATACTTCACCCCTCCACTTT
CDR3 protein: CASSLQGDTSPLHF

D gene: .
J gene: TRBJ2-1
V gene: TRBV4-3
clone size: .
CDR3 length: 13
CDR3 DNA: TGCGCCAGCAGCCAAGGGAGGAACAATGAGCAGTTCTTC
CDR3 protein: CASSQGRNNEQFF

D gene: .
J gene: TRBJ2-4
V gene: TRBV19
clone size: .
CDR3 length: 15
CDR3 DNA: TGTGCCAGTAGTATTGCAGGGGCCGTGAAAAACATTCAGTACTTC
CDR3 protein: CASSIAGAVKNIQYF

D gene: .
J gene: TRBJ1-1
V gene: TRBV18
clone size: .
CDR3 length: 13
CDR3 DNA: TGTGCCAGCTGGGCAGGGGCGAACACTGAAGCTTTCTTT
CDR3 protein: CASWAGANTEAFF

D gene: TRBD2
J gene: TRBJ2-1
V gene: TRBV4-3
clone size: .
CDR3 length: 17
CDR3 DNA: TGCGCCAGCAGCCAAGATGGTAGGACTAGCGGTTACAATGAGCAGTTCTTC
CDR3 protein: CASSQDGRTSGYNEQFF

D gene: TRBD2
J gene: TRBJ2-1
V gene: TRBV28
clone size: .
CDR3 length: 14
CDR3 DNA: TGTGCCAGCAGAGGACTAGCGGTGGTAAATGAGCAGTTCTTC
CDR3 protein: CASRGLAVVNEQFF

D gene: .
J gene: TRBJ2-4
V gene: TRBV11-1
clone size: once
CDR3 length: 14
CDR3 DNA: TGTGCCAGCAGCTTAGAACAAGCCAAAAACATTCAGTACTTC
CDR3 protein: CASSLEQAKNIQYF

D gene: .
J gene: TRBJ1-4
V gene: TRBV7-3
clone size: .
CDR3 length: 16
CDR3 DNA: TGTGCCAGCAGCTTACTAGGACCGTTGGGGGACGAAAAACTGTTTTTT
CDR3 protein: CASSLLGPLGDEKLFF

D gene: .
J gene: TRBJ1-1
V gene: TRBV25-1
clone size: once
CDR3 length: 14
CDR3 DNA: TGTGCCAGCAGGCTACCGGGAGGGAACACTGAAGCTTTCTTT
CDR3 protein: CASRLPGGNTEAFF

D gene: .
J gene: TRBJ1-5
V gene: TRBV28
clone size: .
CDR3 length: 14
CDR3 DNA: TGTGCCAGCAGGCAAGGGGGTAGCAATCAGCCCCAGCATTTT
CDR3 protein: CASRQGGSNQPQHF

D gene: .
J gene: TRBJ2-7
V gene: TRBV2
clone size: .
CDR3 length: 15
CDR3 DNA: TGTGCCAGCAGTGTAGGAGGGGGTAGCTTCTACGAGCAGTACTTC
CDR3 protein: CASSVGGGSFYEQYF